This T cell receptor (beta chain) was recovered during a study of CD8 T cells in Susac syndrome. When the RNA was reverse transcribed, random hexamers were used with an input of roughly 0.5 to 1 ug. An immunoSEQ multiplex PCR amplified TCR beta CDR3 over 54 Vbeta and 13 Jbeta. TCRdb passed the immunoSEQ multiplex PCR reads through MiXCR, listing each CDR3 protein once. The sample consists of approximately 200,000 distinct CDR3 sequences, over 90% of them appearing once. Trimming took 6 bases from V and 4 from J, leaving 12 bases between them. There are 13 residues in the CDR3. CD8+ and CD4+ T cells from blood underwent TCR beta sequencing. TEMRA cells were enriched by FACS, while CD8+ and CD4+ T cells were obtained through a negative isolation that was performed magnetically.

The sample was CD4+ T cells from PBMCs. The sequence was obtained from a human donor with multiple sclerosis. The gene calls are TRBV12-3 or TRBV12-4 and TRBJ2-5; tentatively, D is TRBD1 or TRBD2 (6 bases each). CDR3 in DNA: TGTGCCAGCAGGTCGGGGGCGGCAGAGACCCAGTACTTC. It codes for CASRSGAAETQYF.